The rows below give T cell receptor beta chains drawn from one sample of a study of cytomegalovirus exposure and HLA in healthy donors. Profiling relied on immunoSEQ multiplex PCR, and the TCRdb table lists in-frame clones only, not all of them. The table records some 120,000 clones, more than 95% of them present only once. The material sequenced was PBMCs. The receptor source for this set is a man between 18 and 29 years old in good health and CMV-seronegative. The CDR3 runs from the conserved cysteine through the conserved F or W. D genes are given only for firm matches. Part of the rows lack a size; the others show once, few, many or a class for expanded clones.

V	J	D	size	CDR3	DNA
TRBV4-3	TRBJ2-7	NA	NA	CASSQDVGGGGASGGQYF	TGCGCCAGCAGCCAAGACGTGGGTGGCGGGGGCGCGTCCGGCGGGCAGTACTTC
TRBV19	TRBJ1-1	TRBD1	NA	CASSTDRVTEAFF	TGTGCCAGTAGTACTGACAGGGTTACTGAAGCTTTCTTT
TRBV10-2	TRBJ2-3	TRBD1	NA	CASRLQGATRTDTQYF	TGCGCCAGCAGATTACAGGGGGCGACCCGCACAGATACGCAGTATTTT
TRBV6-1	TRBJ1-1	TRBD1	NA	CASKAPDRGTEAFF	TGTGCCAGCAAAGCCCCGGACAGGGGGACTGAAGCTTTCTTT
TRBV6-6	TRBJ2-1	TRBD2	NA	CAIDVLAGGHNEQFF	TGTGCCATCGACGTACTAGCGGGAGGACACAATGAGCAGTTCTTC
TRBV28	TRBJ1-3	TRBD1	NA	CASSPPQGARTGNTIYF	TGTGCCAGCAGCCCCCCCCAGGGGGCCAGGACTGGAAACACCATATATTTT
TRBV6-6	TRBJ2-7	TRBD2	NA	CASSYSGTSGYEQYF	TGTGCCAGCAGTTACTCCGGGACTAGCGGCTACGAGCAGTACTTC
TRBV5-5	TRBJ1-5	TRBD1	NA	CASNPGQGINSNQPQHF	TGTGCCAGCAACCCGGGACAGGGGATAAATAGCAATCAGCCCCAGCATTTT
TRBV9	TRBJ2-7	TRBD1	once	CASSVADRGSSYEQYF	TGTGCCAGCAGCGTAGCGGACAGGGGTAGCTCCTACGAGCAGTACTTC
TRBV11-2	TRBJ2-1	TRBD2	NA	CASSFRTSDNEQFF	TGTGCCAGCAGCTTCAGGACTAGCGACAATGAGCAGTTCTTC
TRBV6-1	TRBJ2-7	TRBD2	NA	CASSEVGLARPYEQYF	TGTGCCAGCAGTGAAGTAGGACTAGCCCGACCCTACGAGCAGTACTTC
TRBV30	TRBJ1-5	TRBD1	once	CAWSEGQGNQPQHF	TGTGCCTGGAGTGAGGGACAGGGTAATCAGCCCCAGCATTTT
TRBV10-3	TRBJ1-1	NA	once	CAPRGRDTEAFF	TGTGCCCCCCGCGGGCGAGACACTGAAGCTTTCTTT
TRBV6-1	TRBJ2-7	NA	NA	CASSSLLSYEQYF	TGTGCCAGCAGCTCCCTCCTGAGCTACGAGCAGTACTTC
TRBV7-2	TRBJ1-2	TRBD1	NA	CASSLGKTGLNNYGYTF	TGTGCCAGCAGCTTAGGAAAGACAGGGCTTAATAACTATGGCTACACCTTC
TRBV7-9	TRBJ2-3	NA	NA	CASSLDGTSTTDTQYF	TGTGCCAGCAGCTTAGATGGGACTTCCACCACAGATACGCAGTATTTT
TRBV5-5	TRBJ1-2	TRBD1	NA	CASSRNRGRDYGYTF	TGTGCCAGCAGCCGCAACAGGGGAAGAGACTATGGCTACACCTTC
TRBV5-1	TRBJ2-3	NA	NA	CASSSGSHTQYF	TGCGCCAGCAGCTCAGGTTCACATACGCAGTATTTT
TRBV7-9	TRBJ2-7	NA	NA	CASSLATYEQYF	TGTGCCAGCAGCTTAGCTACCTACGAGCAGTACTTC
TRBV9	TRBJ2-1	TRBD2	NA	CASSVSGAPYNEQFF	TGTGCCAGCAGCGTAAGCGGGGCTCCTTACAATGAGCAGTTCTTC
TRBV19	TRBJ2-1	TRBD2	NA	CASTTGLAGRDEQFF	TGTGCCAGTACCACGGGACTAGCGGGCCGTGATGAGCAGTTCTTC
TRBV29-1	TRBJ1-2	TRBD1	NA	CSVEAGGGYGYTF	TGCAGCGTTGAAGCAGGGGGAGGCTATGGCTACACCTTC
TRBV7-2	TRBJ2-5	TRBD2	once	CASSFSSGRETQYF	TGTGCCAGCAGCTTTTCTAGCGGGAGAGAGACCCAGTACTTC
TRBV28	TRBJ2-3	NA	NA	CASRGSPLGTQYF	TGTGCCTCAAGGGGAAGCCCACTTGGTACGCAGTATTTT
TRBV6-6	TRBJ2-2	TRBD1	NA	CASRTPRQGLTGELFF	TGTGCCAGCAGGACGCCGAGACAGGGTCTGACCGGGGAGCTGTTTTTT
TRBV7-2	TRBJ2-7	TRBD2	once	CASRSGGLAGLEQYF	TGTGCCAGCAGATCCGGTGGACTAGCGGGACTCGAGCAGTACTTC
TRBV6-6	TRBJ2-1	TRBD2	NA	CASSIGTSGGYNEQFF	TGTGCCAGCAGTATAGGGACCTCCGGGGGGTACAATGAGCAGTTCTTC
TRBV9	TRBJ1-2	TRBD1	NA	CASSVAPGQGGGYTF	TGTGCCAGCAGCGTAGCTCCCGGACAGGGGGGGGGCTACACCTTC
TRBV5-1	TRBJ2-7	NA	NA	CASSDFEGDSYEQYF	TGCGCCAGCAGCGACTTTGAGGGGGACTCCTACGAGCAGTACTTC
TRBV7-3	TRBJ2-1	NA	NA	CASSSARDFHNEQFF	TGTGCCAGCAGCTCTGCACGGGACTTTCACAATGAGCAGTTCTTC
TRBV30	TRBJ1-1	TRBD1	NA	CAWSGWDSYHTEAFF	TGTGCCTGGAGTGGATGGGACAGCTACCACACTGAAGCTTTCTTT
TRBV7-2	TRBJ2-5	NA	NA	CASSLAGLQETQYF	TGTGCCAGCAGCTTAGCGGGACTCCAAGAGACCCAGTACTTC
TRBV28	TRBJ2-7	NA	NA	CASSLVWTASSYEQYF	TGTGCCAGCAGTTTAGTCTGGACAGCTAGCTCCTACGAGCAGTACTTC
TRBV4-3	TRBJ1-1	NA	NA	CASSQGRGDTEAFF	TGCGCCAGCAGCCAAGGGAGGGGTGACACTGAAGCTTTCTTT